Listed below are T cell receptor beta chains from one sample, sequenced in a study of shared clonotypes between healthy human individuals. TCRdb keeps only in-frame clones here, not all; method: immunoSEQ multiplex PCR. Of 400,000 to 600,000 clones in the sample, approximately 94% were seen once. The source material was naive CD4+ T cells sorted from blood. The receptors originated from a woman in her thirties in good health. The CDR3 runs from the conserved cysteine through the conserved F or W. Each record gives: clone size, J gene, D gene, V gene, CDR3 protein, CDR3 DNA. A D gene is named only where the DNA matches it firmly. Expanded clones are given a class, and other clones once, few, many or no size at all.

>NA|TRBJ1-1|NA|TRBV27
CASSLRAANTEAFF
TGTGCCAGCAGTTTAAGGGCAGCCAACACTGAAGCTTTCTTT
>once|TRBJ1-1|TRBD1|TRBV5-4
CASSGYRGRGGTEAFF
TGTGCCAGCAGCGGATACAGGGGGCGAGGGGGTACTGAAGCTTTCTTT
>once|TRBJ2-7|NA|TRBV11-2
CASSNLAAGEQYF
TGTGCCAGCAGCAACCTAGCCGCGGGCGAGCAGTACTTC
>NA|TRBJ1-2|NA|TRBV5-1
CASSFGRVEGYTF
TGCGCCAGCAGCTTTGGGAGGGTGGAGGGCTACACCTTC
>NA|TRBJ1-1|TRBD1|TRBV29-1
CSVRQGQAFF
TGCAGCGTACGACAGGGGCAAGCTTTCTTT
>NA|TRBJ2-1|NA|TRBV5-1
CASSLDWDSYNEQFF
TGCGCCAGCAGCTTGGACTGGGACTCCTACAATGAGCAGTTCTTC
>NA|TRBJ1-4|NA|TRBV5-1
CASSSKSTGGEKLFF
TGCGCCAGCAGCTCGAAGTCCACGGGAGGCGAAAAACTGTTTTTT
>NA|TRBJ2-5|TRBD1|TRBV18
CASSPGQGRETQYF
TGTGCCAGCTCACCCGGACAGGGACGGGAGACCCAGTACTTC
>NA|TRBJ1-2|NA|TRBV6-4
CASSDGIWGLGGYTF
TGTGCCAGCAGTGACGGTATCTGGGGGCTTGGTGGCTACACCTTC
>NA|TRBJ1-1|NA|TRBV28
CASTEVTEAFF
TGTGCCAGCACGGAGGTCACTGAAGCTTTCTTT
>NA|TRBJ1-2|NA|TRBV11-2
CASSVGRGAQGYTF
TGTGCCAGCAGTGTCGGTAGGGGGGCTCAAGGCTACACCTTC
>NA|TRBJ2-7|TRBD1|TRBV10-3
CAISESIGTGNSEQYF
TGTGCCATCAGTGAGTCTATCGGGACAGGGAATTCCGAGCAGTACTTC
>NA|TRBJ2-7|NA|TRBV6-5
CASSYGPRYEQYF
TGTGCCAGCAGTTACGGGCCCCGATACGAGCAGTACTTC
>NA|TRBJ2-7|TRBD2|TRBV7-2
CASSFPGLADYEQYF
TGTGCCAGCAGCTTTCCGGGACTAGCGGACTACGAGCAGTACTTC
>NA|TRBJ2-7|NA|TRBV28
CASSLREGGEQYF
TGTGCCAGCAGTTTAAGGGAAGGGGGCGAGCAGTACTTC
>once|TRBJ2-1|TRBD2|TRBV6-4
CASSGGTSGSNEQFF
TGTGCCAGCAGTGGAGGGACTAGCGGGAGCAATGAGCAGTTCTTC
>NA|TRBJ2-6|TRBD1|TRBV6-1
CASSEALSGTGWSGANVLTF
TGTGCCAGCAGTGAAGCTCTCTCAGGGACAGGGTGGTCTGGGGCCAACGTCCTGACTTTC
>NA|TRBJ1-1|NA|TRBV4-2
CASSQDWTEAFF
TGTGCCAGCAGCCAAGATTGGACTGAAGCTTTCTTT
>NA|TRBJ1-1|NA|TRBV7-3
CASSLAEDTEAFF
TGTGCCAGCAGCTTGGCGGAGGACACTGAAGCTTTCTTT
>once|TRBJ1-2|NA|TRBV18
CASSPVTANYGYTF
TGTGCCAGCTCACCCGTTACGGCTAACTATGGCTACACCTTC